The sample holds one count of the clone carrying this T cell receptor (beta chain). Its antigen is not identified. Germline-derived CDR1 and CDR2 are LNHNV and YYDKDF (reference sequence). The CDR3 runs 14 residues. Trimming cost V 3 bases and J 4 bases, with 10 bases left between them. These data are taken from a study of cytomegalovirus exposure and HLA in healthy donors. Overall study results and limits: By HLA locus, TCR association rates varied in a later analysis, with DRB1 showing the most and HLA-C the fewest. The study labeled more than 150 TCR beta chains cytomegalovirus-associated.

Use of 60 Vbeta and 13 Jbeta primers characterized the PCR. Clones were sequenced by immunoSEQ multiplex PCR, and TCRdb holds only the in-frame ones, with some missing. The repertoire has 150,000 to 200,000 clones, around 76% of them found once; the top ten carry roughly 1.6%. The chain recombines TRBV15 with TRBJ1-3, with D possibly TRBD1 on 6 matching bases. Sequencing was performed on PBMCs. The receptor was derived from a girl between 5 and 17 years old in good health and CMV-seropositive. CDR3 DNA: TGTGCCACCAGCAGCCGGGACAACGGAAACACCATATATTTT. Translating it yields CATSSRDNGNTIYF.